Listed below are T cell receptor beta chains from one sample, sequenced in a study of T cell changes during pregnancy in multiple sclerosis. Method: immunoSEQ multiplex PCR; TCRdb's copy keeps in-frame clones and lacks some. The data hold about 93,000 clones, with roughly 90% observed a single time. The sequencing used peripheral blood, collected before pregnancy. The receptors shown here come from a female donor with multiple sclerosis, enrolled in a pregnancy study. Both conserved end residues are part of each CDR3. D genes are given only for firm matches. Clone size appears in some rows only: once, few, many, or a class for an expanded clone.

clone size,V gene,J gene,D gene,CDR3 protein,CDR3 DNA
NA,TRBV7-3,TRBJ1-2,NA,CASSLTGDHNYGYTF,TGTGCCAGCAGCTTAACAGGGGATCATAACTATGGCTACACCTTC
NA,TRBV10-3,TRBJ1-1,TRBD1,CAIRGQGNTEAFF,TGTGCCATCAGGGGACAGGGGAACACTGAAGCTTTCTTT
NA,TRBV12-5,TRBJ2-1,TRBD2,CASGLASGGLYNEQFF,TGTGCTAGTGGTTTGGCGAGCGGGGGGCTATACAATGAGCAGTTCTTC
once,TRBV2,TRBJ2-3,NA,CATRFSRRADTQYF,TGTGCCACTAGATTTTCCCGGAGGGCAGATACGCAGTATTTT
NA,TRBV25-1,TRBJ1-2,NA,CASRGPGILEANYGYTF,TGTGCCAGCAGGGGTCCAGGGATCCTCGAGGCTAACTATGGCTACACCTTC
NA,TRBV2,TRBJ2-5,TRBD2,CAGGGLGETQYF,TGTGCCGGCGGGGGTTTAGGAGAGACCCAGTACTTC
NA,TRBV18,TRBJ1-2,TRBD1,CASSPTVITGEGYTF,TGTGCCAGCTCACCAACAGTGATCACAGGGGAAGGCTACACCTTC
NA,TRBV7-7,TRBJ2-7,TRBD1,CASSSGDRGSEQYF,TGTGCCAGCAGCTCTGGGGACAGGGGGAGCGAGCAGTACTTC
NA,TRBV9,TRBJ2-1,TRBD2,CASSASGGAPNEQFF,TGTGCCAGCAGCGCCAGCGGGGGGGCCCCCAATGAGCAGTTCTTC
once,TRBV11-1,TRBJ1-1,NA,CASSRWTLNTEAFF,TGTGCCAGCAGCCGTTGGACTTTGAACACTGAAGCTTTCTTT
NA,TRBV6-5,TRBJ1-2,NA,CASSTQGGSNYGYTF,TGTGCCAGCAGCACCCAGGGTGGTTCGAACTATGGCTACACCTTC
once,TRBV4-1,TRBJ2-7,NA,CASSQVGTRSYEQYF,TGCGCCAGCAGCCAAGTGGGGACACGGTCCTACGAGCAGTACTTC
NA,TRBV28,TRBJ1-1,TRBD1,CASSSGTGGTEAFF,TGTGCCAGCAGTTCCGGGACAGGGGGCACTGAAGCTTTCTTT
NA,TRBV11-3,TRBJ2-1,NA,CASSLGLYNEQFF,TGTGCCAGCAGCTTGGGACTCTACAATGAGCAGTTCTTC
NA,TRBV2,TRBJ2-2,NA,CASSDHGGTGELFF,TGTGCCAGCAGTGACCACGGAGGGACCGGGGAGCTGTTTTTT
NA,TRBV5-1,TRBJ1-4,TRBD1,CASRTTGGQGEKLFF,TGCGCCAGCAGAACTACAGGGGGACAGGGGGAAAAACTGTTTTTT
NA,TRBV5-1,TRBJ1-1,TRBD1,CASSLAGQTHTEAFF,TGCGCCAGCAGCTTGGCGGGACAGACTCACACTGAAGCTTTCTTT
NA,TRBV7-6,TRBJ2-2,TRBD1,CASSLGTGRRRGNTGELFF,TGTGCCAGCAGTTTAGGGACAGGGAGACGGCGGGGCAACACCGGGGAGCTGTTTTTT
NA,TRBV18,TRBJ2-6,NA,CASQSNYGANVLTF,TGTGCCAGCCAATCTAATTATGGGGCCAACGTCCTGACTTTC
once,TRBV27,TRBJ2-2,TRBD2,CASSLMFWTSGGKAGELFF,TGTGCCAGCAGTTTAATGTTTTGGACTAGCGGGGGGAAAGCCGGGGAGCTGTTTTTT
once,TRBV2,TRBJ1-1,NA,CASSVSGIAEAFF,TGTGCCAGCAGTGTTTCAGGTATCGCTGAAGCTTTCTTT
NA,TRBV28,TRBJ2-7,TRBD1,CASSSPPYPGQGNYEQYF,TGTGCCAGCAGTTCCCCGCCCTATCCGGGACAGGGGAACTACGAGCAGTACTTC
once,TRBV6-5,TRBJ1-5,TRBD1,CASSWTGLEQPQHF,TGTGCCAGCAGCTGGACAGGGTTAGAACAGCCCCAGCATTTT
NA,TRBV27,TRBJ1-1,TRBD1,CASRVGQRMNTEAFF,TGTGCCAGCAGAGTGGGACAGAGAATGAACACTGAAGCTTTCTTT
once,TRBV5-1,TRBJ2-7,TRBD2,CASSLAVAGSYEQYF,TGCGCCAGCAGCTTGGCGGTAGCGGGGTCTTACGAGCAGTACTTC
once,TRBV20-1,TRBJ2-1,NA,CSARTGSEQFF,TGCAGTGCTAGAACAGGGAGTGAGCAGTTCTTC
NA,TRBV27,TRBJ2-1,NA,CASSSDSKVNNEQFF,TGTGCCAGCAGCTCGGACTCCAAAGTGAACAATGAGCAGTTCTTC
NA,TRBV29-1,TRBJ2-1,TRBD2,CSVDELAVYNEQFF,TGCAGCGTTGATGAACTAGCGGTTTACAATGAGCAGTTCTTC
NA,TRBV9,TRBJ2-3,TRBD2,CASSGGTSGRRTDTQYF,TGTGCCAGCAGCGGCGGGACTAGCGGGAGAAGGACAGATACGCAGTATTTT
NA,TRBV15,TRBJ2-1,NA,CATSIQSGFGTNEQFF,TGTGCCACCAGCATCCAAAGCGGGTTCGGAACCAATGAGCAGTTCTTC
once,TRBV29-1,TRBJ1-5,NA,CSAVEGNQPQHF,TGCAGCGCGGTGGAGGGCAATCAGCCCCAGCATTTT
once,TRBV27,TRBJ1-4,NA,CASSFALGEVNEKLFF,TGTGCCAGCAGTTTCGCACTGGGAGAAGTGAATGAAAAACTGTTTTTT
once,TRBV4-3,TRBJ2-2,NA,CASSLQERAYGTGELFF,TGCGCCAGCAGCCTCCAGGAGCGGGCCTATGGCACCGGGGAGCTGTTTTTT
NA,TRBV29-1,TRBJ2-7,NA,CSVGVRGSYEQYF,TGCAGCGTTGGCGTCAGGGGCTCCTACGAGCAGTACTTC
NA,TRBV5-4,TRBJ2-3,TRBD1,CASSYAWNRGTDTQYF,TGTGCCAGCAGTTACGCGTGGAACAGGGGAACAGATACGCAGTATTTT
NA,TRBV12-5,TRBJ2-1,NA,CASGRGQPTYNEQFF,TGTGCTAGTGGGCGGGGACAGCCAACATACAATGAGCAGTTCTTC
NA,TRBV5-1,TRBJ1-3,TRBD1,CASSSGGSGNTIYF,TGCGCCAGCAGCTCAGGGGGCTCTGGAAACACCATATATTTT
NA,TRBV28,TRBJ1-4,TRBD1,CASSLRRTGREGEKLFF,TGTGCCAGCAGTTTAAGGAGGACAGGAAGGGAAGGTGAAAAACTGTTTTTT